Listed below are T cell receptor beta chains from one sample, sequenced in a study of T-cell memory formation after mild COVID-19. TCRdb re-called the 5' RACE reads through MiXCR, storing one row per CDR3 protein. Among around 370,000 distinct CDR3 sequences listed, approximately 21% were seen once. The sample was PBMCs or a T cell subset sorted from them (not recorded which). The receptor source for this set is an adult woman who had mild COVID-19 (a few samples of this study predate the infection). Cell type and time point are not known. CDR3s include the opening cysteine and the closing phenylalanine or tryptophan. A D gene is named only where the DNA matches it firmly. Only some rows state a clone size, as once, few, many or a class for expanded clones.

D gene,J gene,V gene,clone size,CDR3 DNA,CDR3 protein
TRBD1,TRBJ1-1,TRBV19,-,TGTGCCAGTAGTCCCTCGACAGGGAGGTTAAACACTGAAGCTTTCTTT,CASSPSTGRLNTEAFF
TRBD1,TRBJ2-1,TRBV7-8,-,TGTGCCAGCAGCCGTGACAGGGGAGCCTACAATGAGCAGTTCTTC,CASSRDRGAYNEQFF
-,TRBJ1-1,TRBV2,-,TGTGCCAGCAGCGAGAGGGACATCATGAACACTGAAGCTTTCTTT,CASSERDIMNTEAFF
-,TRBJ2-3,TRBV5-1,many,TGCGCCAGCAGCTTGACAGTGGGCACAGATACGCAGTATTTT,CASSLTVGTDTQYF
TRBD2,TRBJ2-5,TRBV4-2,-,TGTGCCAGCAGCCAAGATCCCGGACTAGCTACGAAGGAAGAGACCCAGTACTTC,CASSQDPGLATKEETQYF
TRBD1,TRBJ2-7,TRBV7-2,few,TGTGCCAGCAGCCCCCCCGTTGGACAGGGTATTTACGAGCAGTACTTC,CASSPPVGQGIYEQYF
TRBD2,TRBJ2-2,TRBV5-6,few,TGTGCCAGCAGCGGCCTACTAGCGGGAGGGAACACCGGGGAGCTGTTTTTT,CASSGLLAGGNTGELFF
-,TRBJ2-3,TRBV18,-,TGTGCCAGCTCACCCAATACAGGCAGCACAGATACGCAGTATTTT,CASSPNTGSTDTQYF
TRBD1,TRBJ2-1,TRBV15,-,TGTGCCACCAGCACGGACAGGGAGAATGAGCAGTTCTTC,CATSTDRENEQFF
-,TRBJ1-1,TRBV25-1,few,TGTGCCAGCAGTGCATTCCTGAGGGGGAACACTGAAGCTTTCTTT,CASSAFLRGNTEAFF
TRBD1,TRBJ2-7,TRBV11-1,-,TGTGCCAGCAGCGTCGACAGGGGGACCTACGAGCAGTACTTC,CASSVDRGTYEQYF
TRBD1,TRBJ1-2,TRBV6-2/TRBV6-3,-,TGTGCCAGCAGTTACGGTCTCCTCCAGGGGGGCGGCTACACCTTC,CASSYGLLQGGGYTF
TRBD1,TRBJ2-2,TRBV6-1,-,TGTGCCAGCACCAAGGGACAGGGACAGACCGGGGAGCTGTTTTTT,CASTKGQGQTGELFF
-,TRBJ1-1,TRBV29-1,-,TGCAGCGTTGAATCCGCCGGGATTGAAGCTTTCTTT,CSVESAGIEAFF
TRBD2,TRBJ2-7,TRBV6-2/TRBV6-3,few,TGTGCCAGTGGACTAGCGGAAACCTACGAGCAGTACTTC,CASGLAETYEQYF
-,TRBJ2-3,TRBV24-1,-,TGTGCCACCAGTGTCTTCGGGGCTAGCACAGATACGCAGTATTTT,CATSVFGASTDTQYF
TRBD2,TRBJ2-3,TRBV4-3,-,TGCGCCAGCAGCCAAGATTGGAAGCGGGAGCGCACAGATACGCAGTATTTT,CASSQDWKRERTDTQYF
-,TRBJ2-7,TRBV4-1,few,TGCGCCAGCAGCCAAGAGGAGACAGGTGTACGCGAGCAGTACTTC,CASSQEETGVREQYF
TRBD1,TRBJ1-2,TRBV11-2,-,TGTGCCAGCAGGACAGGGGATGGCTACACCTTC,CASRTGDGYTF
TRBD2,TRBJ2-1,TRBV7-2,-,TGTGCCAGCAGTGCTAGCGGGAGACACAATGAGCAGTTCTTC,CASSASGRHNEQFF
-,TRBJ1-2,TRBV5-1,few,TGCGCCAGCAGCTTGGATTTGGGTTCCGGTAGCTACACCTTC,CASSLDLGSGSYTF
TRBD2,TRBJ2-2,TRBV20-1,-,TGCAGTGCTAGGTCCGGGAGGAGAACCGGGGAGCTGTTTTTT,CSARSGRRTGELFF
-,TRBJ1-1,TRBV6-5,few,TGTGCCAGCACTCAACCCACAGGGAAGAACACTGAAGCTTTCTTT,CASTQPTGKNTEAFF
-,TRBJ2-5,TRBV7-2,few,TGTGCCAGCAGCTCGGCCGGGACAAAAGAGACCCAGTACTTC,CASSSAGTKETQYF
TRBD1,TRBJ2-1,TRBV5-6,-,TGTGCCAGCAGCTTCCGGGACAGCAGGGGAAATGAGCAGTTCTTC,CASSFRDSRGNEQFF
-,TRBJ1-2,TRBV2,-,TGTGCCGGCAGTCGGGGGGCAGGTGGCTACACCTTC,CAGSRGAGGYTF
-,TRBJ2-7,TRBV10-3,-,TGTGCCATCAGTGGCGGGTATAGGTACCCCCACGAGCAGTACTTC,CAISGGYRYPHEQYF
TRBD1,TRBJ1-6,TRBV12-3/TRBV12-4,-,TGTGCCAGCAGTTTGGGGACAGTTAATTCACCCCTCCACTTT,CASSLGTVNSPLHF
-,TRBJ2-3,TRBV6-5,few,TGTGCCAGCAGTTACACGCGGTCGGGGGCAGATACGCAGTATTTT,CASSYTRSGADTQYF
TRBD1,TRBJ1-6,TRBV9,-,TGTGCCAGCAGTGTTAGGGACAGGGGAAATTCACCCCTCCACTTT,CASSVRDRGNSPLHF
TRBD2,TRBJ2-3,TRBV30,-,TGTGCCTGGAGGGCGGGAGCGGATACGCAGTATTTT,CAWRAGADTQYF
-,TRBJ2-5,TRBV12-3/TRBV12-4,-,TGTGCCAGCAGTTTGGGCAGGGGTGGAGAGACCCAGTACTTC,CASSLGRGGETQYF
-,TRBJ2-7,TRBV24-1,-,TGTGCCACCAGTGACTACAGGAACGAGCAGTACTTC,CATSDYRNEQYF
-,TRBJ2-7,TRBV4-2,-,TGTGCCAGCAGCCAGAGGGGTATTGGGTACGAGCAGTACTTC,CASSQRGIGYEQYF
TRBD2,TRBJ2-1,TRBV18,few,TGTGCCAGCTCGGCCACTAGCGGGAACAGCAATGAGCAGTTCTTC,CASSATSGNSNEQFF
-,TRBJ2-1,TRBV7-8,-,TGTGCCAGCAGCTTAGAAGGCAGGGACTACAATGAGCAGTTCTTC,CASSLEGRDYNEQFF
TRBD2,TRBJ2-7,TRBV10-3,-,TGTGCCATCCTAGGGGAGGGATCCTACGAGCAGTACTTC,CAILGEGSYEQYF
-,TRBJ2-2,TRBV6-5,-,TGTGCCAGCAGTTCCGTTCAATACAGGTTATCTTTGGCTGGGGAGCTGTTTTTT,CASSSVQYRLSLAGELFF
-,TRBJ2-5,TRBV3-1,-,TGTGCCAGCAGCCAAGAAAAGCTCGAAGAGACCCAGTACTTC,CASSQEKLEETQYF
-,TRBJ1-2,TRBV3-1,-,TGTGCCAGCAGCCATAATGGCAGGGCGGATGGCTACACCTTC,CASSHNGRADGYTF